The rows below give T cell receptor beta chains drawn from one sample of a study of shared clonotypes between healthy human individuals. The table came from immunoSEQ multiplex PCR; TCRdb's copy has only in-frame clones and leaves some out. Here the sample spans over 2,000,000 clones, 85% to 95% being singletons. The sample consisted of naive CD8+ T cells from PBMCs. The receptors were gathered from a man in his late teens or twenties in good health. Some clones in this sample may be carry-over from other donors' samples. Each CDR3 is given with its conserved first and last residue. D genes are given only for firm matches. Size values are once, few and many counts, or a class for expanded clones, and some rows have none.

v_gene,d_gene,abundance,j_gene,CDR3aa,CDR3nt
TRBV7-7,TRBD1,.,TRBJ2-7,CASSPGTGAYEQYF,TGTGCCAGCAGCCCAGGGACAGGGGCGTACGAGCAGTACTTC
TRBV27,TRBD2,.,TRBJ2-7,CASSLAGAREQYF,TGTGCCAGCAGTCTAGCGGGAGCGAGAGAGCAGTACTTC
TRBV4-2,.,.,TRBJ1-1,CASSQRGVNTEAFF,TGTGCCAGCAGTCAGCGGGGGGTTAACACTGAAGCTTTCTTT
TRBV27,TRBD1,.,TRBJ2-7,CASSQRQGREQYF,TGTGCCAGCAGCCAGCGACAGGGACGCGAGCAGTACTTC
TRBV11-2,.,.,TRBJ2-7,CASSQGGYEQYF,TGTGCCAGCAGTCAGGGGGGGTACGAGCAGTACTTC
TRBV7-9,.,.,TRBJ1-2,CASSLAPVLYGYTF,TGTGCCAGCAGCTTAGCTCCCGTCCTCTATGGCTACACCTTC
TRBV11-2,TRBD1,.,TRBJ1-1,CASSIRGNTAGTEAFF,TGTGCCAGCAGTATCAGGGGGAACACGGCAGGCACTGAAGCTTTCTTT
TRBV30,.,.,TRBJ1-2,CAWYGPPYGYTF,TGTGCCTGGTACGGACCCCCCTATGGCTACACCTTC
TRBV27,.,.,TRBJ2-5,CASRAGRTQETQYF,TGTGCCAGCAGAGCCGGACGGACCCAAGAGACCCAGTACTTC
TRBV7-9,TRBD1,.,TRBJ2-5,CASSLGTIVETGGDETQYF,TGTGCCAGCAGCTTAGGGACGATCGTCGAGACAGGGGGGGACGAGACCCAGTACTTC
TRBV28,.,.,TRBJ2-7,CASSFSDRRDGLYEQYF,TGTGCCAGCAGTTTTTCAGACCGGCGGGACGGCTTGTACGAGCAGTACTTC
TRBV28,TRBD1,.,TRBJ2-7,CASSPRDRDNEQYF,TGTGCCAGCAGCCCACGGGACAGGGACAACGAGCAGTACTTC
TRBV29-1,.,.,TRBJ1-1,CSVPSGGTEAFF,TGCAGCGTCCCAAGTGGGGGCACTGAAGCTTTCTTT
TRBV7-9,.,.,TRBJ2-7,CASSPRGPKSYEQYF,TGTGCCAGCAGCCCCCGGGGACCCAAGTCCTACGAGCAGTACTTC
TRBV6-1,.,.,TRBJ1-2,CASSESWILYGYTF,TGTGCCAGCAGTGAAAGCTGGATCCTCTATGGCTACACCTTC
TRBV28,.,.,TRBJ1-5,CASSTPGSLNQPQHF,TGTGCCAGCAGTACCCCGGGGAGCCTCAATCAGCCCCAGCATTTT
TRBV7-9,.,.,TRBJ1-1,CASRRLQGPLGTEAFF,TGTGCCAGCAGAAGATTACAGGGTCCGTTGGGTACTGAAGCTTTCTTT
TRBV19,TRBD2,.,TRBJ2-7,CASSSLAGSYEQYF,TGTGCCAGTAGCAGCTTAGCGGGCTCCTACGAGCAGTACTTC
TRBV9,.,.,TRBJ1-5,CASSPGGGSGQPQHF,TGTGCCAGCAGCCCTGGGGGGGGGTCAGGGCAGCCCCAGCATTTT
TRBV11-1,.,.,TRBJ2-1,CASSFIRDAFDEQFF,TGTGCCAGCAGCTTTATCCGGGACGCCTTTGATGAGCAGTTCTTC
TRBV9,.,.,TRBJ1-5,CASSVSGEKDQPQHF,TGTGCCAGCAGCGTATCGGGGGAGAAGGATCAGCCCCAGCATTTT
TRBV28,.,.,TRBJ2-7,CASSLLIYEQYF,TGTGCCAGCAGTTTACTAATCTACGAGCAGTACTTC
TRBV4-1,.,.,TRBJ2-5,CASSRPVTDASETQYF,TGCGCCAGCAGCCGTCCCGTAACGGATGCAAGTGAGACCCAGTACTTC
TRBV7-9,.,.,TRBJ2-5,CASSLGEYQETQYF,TGTGCCAGCAGCCTGGGAGAGTACCAAGAGACCCAGTACTTC
TRBV28,.,.,TRBJ1-1,CATRDPRGTEAFF,TGTGCCACCCGGGACCCCCGAGGGACCGAAGCTTTCTTT
TRBV4-2,.,once,TRBJ2-3,CASSQDMVVVATGPPDTQYF,TGTGCCAGCAGCCAAGATATGGTGGTAGTCGCGACGGGCCCCCCAGATACGCAGTATTTT
TRBV30,.,.,TRBJ2-7,CAWSGNYEQYF,TGTGCCTGGAGCGGGAACTACGAGCAGTACTTC
TRBV7-6,.,.,TRBJ1-1,CASSLSHSAEAFF,TGTGCCAGCAGCTTATCCCACTCGGCTGAAGCTTTCTTT
TRBV7-3,TRBD1,.,TRBJ2-7,CASSLTKPGQGNDEQYF,TGTGCCAGCAGCTTAACAAAGCCGGGACAGGGTAACGACGAGCAGTACTTC
TRBV11-3,TRBD1,once,TRBJ2-7,CASSLVPDRACGYEQYF,TGTGCCAGCAGCTTAGTCCCTGACAGGGCGTGTGGCTACGAGCAGTACTTC
TRBV27,TRBD2,.,TRBJ2-1,CASRGLAGEVSYNEQFF,TGTGCCAGCAGGGGACTAGCGGGAGAAGTTTCCTACAATGAGCAGTTCTTC
TRBV27,TRBD2,.,TRBJ2-5,CASSLTSGRARAEETQYF,TGTGCCAGCAGTTTGACTAGCGGGAGGGCCAGAGCAGAGGAGACCCAGTACTTC
TRBV5-6,TRBD1,.,TRBJ2-6,CASSLAGTGPGANVLTF,TGTGCCAGCAGCTTGGCCGGGACAGGCCCTGGGGCCAACGTCCTGACTTTC
TRBV7-9,TRBD2,.,TRBJ2-7,CASSLASGSSYEQYF,TGTGCCAGCAGCTTAGCTAGCGGGAGCTCCTACGAGCAGTACTTC
TRBV5-1,TRBD2,.,TRBJ2-7,CASSPRLAGVEEQYF,TGCGCCAGCAGCCCGAGACTAGCGGGAGTAGAGGAGCAGTACTTC
TRBV12-2,.,.,TRBJ2-7,CASRVDRSYEQYF,TGTGCAAGTCGCGTGGACAGAAGCTACGAGCAGTACTTC
TRBV11-2,.,.,TRBJ2-6,CASSLSGANVLTF,TGTGCCAGCAGCCTCTCGGGGGCCAACGTCCTGACTTTC
TRBV4-1,.,.,TRBJ2-7,CASSLRVSGEQYF,TGCGCCAGCAGCTTGCGGGTGAGTGGCGAGCAGTACTTC
TRBV27,TRBD1,.,TRBJ1-2,CASSLSPGRGRGYGYTF,TGTGCCAGCAGTTTATCACCGGGCAGGGGGCGCGGTTATGGCTACACCTTC
TRBV15,.,.,TRBJ1-2,CATSRENAPNYGYTF,TGTGCCACCAGCAGAGAGAACGCCCCTAACTATGGCTACACCTTC
TRBV29-1,TRBD2,.,TRBJ2-7,CSVERLAGVGSSYEQYF,TGCAGCGTTGAACGACTAGCGGGAGTCGGCAGCTCCTACGAGCAGTACTTC
TRBV4-3,TRBD2,.,TRBJ2-1,CASSPLGLAGGLGQFF,TGCGCCAGCAGCCCCCTGGGACTAGCGGGAGGCCTGGGGCAGTTCTTC
TRBV29-1,TRBD1,.,TRBJ1-5,CSARTGPNQPQHF,TGCAGCGCAAGGACAGGTCCCAATCAGCCCCAGCATTTT